This T cell receptor (beta chain) was sequenced for a study of blood T cell repertoires in COVID-19 (dated by TCRdb to 2018 to 2021). With respect to the entire study: The collaborator samples originated in the United States, Italy and Spain and spanned the acute and convalescent phases of COVID-19. The prospective study material was composed of cDNA or gDNA derived from T cells, B-cell-depleted T cells, or PBMCs. Subjects who had been exposed to COVID-19, were actively infected with it, or had recovered from it provided the deeply sampled blood TCRbeta repertoires that made up the dataset. The repertoires were made available in a free public database intended to serve as a resource for research on the immune response to SARS-CoV-2. Samples were obtained from the ongoing ImmuneRACE study (first 160 participants) and from 950 to 1,500 subjects provided by 6 global collaborators. A de-identified subject ID, COVID-19 status, age in years and sex were almost always included in the sample metadata. Where available, HLA class I and class II types were taken from metadata supplied by the sample provider and were not determined by assay-based typing. Study-wide conclusions, independent of this receptor: How much clinical and demographic metadata was included differed by source and by participant, and the metadata was provided uncurated.

At the junction V is shortened by 4 bases and J by 2 bases, with 15 bases in between. Based on the germline V gene, the CDR1 and CDR2 sequences are SGDLS and YYNGEE. The CDR3, cysteine through phenylalanine, is 15 amino acids long. Only CDR3 DNA remains: 45 bases, in frame from the first base. Collaborating institutions collected whole blood in K2EDTA tubes following their own protocols. For TCRbeta analysis, collaborator samples were shipped as frozen whole blood, as isolated PBMCs, or as DNA extracted from either sample type. Details on this clone: Its antigen is currently not known. Base quality data are lacking; no much larger clone is found one base away.

TCRbeta CDR3 regions were amplified from genomic DNA using the immunoSEQ Assay, a bias-controlled multiplex PCR. In the source study's methods: The number of nucleated cells in each sample was estimated by amplification of reference gene primers within the assay. To quantify the absolute abundance of each unique TCRbeta CDR3 rearrangement, sequence reads were collapsed and filtered. For each sample, productive Simpson clonality was calculated as the square root of Simpson's diversity index across productive rearrangements. This immuneACCESS table, as held by TCRdb, lists in-frame sequences with V and J called but not all clones. Of the missing ones, under half trace to an unresolved V gene in checked studies; the others have no known cause. D and trimming come from the DNA, and the V and J calls and clone size come from that table. The sample table holds a few hundred thousand clones, of which 70% to 90% were seen once. The ten biggest clones cover 2.5% to 3.5% of the sample.

The sample taken for sequencing was peripheral blood. The chain employs TRBV9 and TRBJ2-5; the D region possibly corresponds to TRBD2 (6 bases align). This sequence was found in a human donor in a cohort sampled during active COVID-19. The DNA sequence is given as TGTGCCAGCAGCCCCGGGGCGGGGAATCAAGAGACCCAGTACTTC. It translates as CASSPGAGNQETQYF.